What follows are 25 T cell receptor beta chains derived from one specimen sequenced in a study of cytomegalovirus exposure and HLA in healthy donors. Here immunoSEQ multiplex PCR was the method, and the copy in TCRdb shows in-frame clones only, minus some. The sample lists some 310,000 clones, around 90% seen once, with over 0.9% in the top ten. Sequenced sample: PBMCs. Every receptor here comes from a man aged 25-45 years in good health and CMV-seronegative.

This clone was detected only a few times. The CDR3 sequence: CASSGVGNEQFF. The CDR3 nucleotides read TGTGCCAGCAGCGGAGTTGGGAATGAGCAGTTCTTC. This chain uses TRBV11-2 with TRBJ2-1; D ambiguous. This CDR3 is 12 amino acids long. Trimming cost V 5 bases and J 7 bases, with 9 bases left between them. CDR1 and CDR2 (germline): SGHAT, FQNNGV.

The CDR3 DNA follows: TGTGCCAGCTCACCACCGACTAGCGCGGCGAATGAGCAGTTCTTC. Amino acids: CASSPPTSAANEQFF. V is TRBV18 and J is TRBJ2-1; 8 nucleotides line up with TRBD2. V lost 0 bases, J lost 7 bases, and 5 bases stayed unmatched. The germline gives CDR1 KGHSH, CDR2 LQKENI. The CDR3 loop spans 15 amino acids. Full variable domain (rest looked up from reference TRBV18 and TRBJ2-1): NAGVMQNPRHLVRRRGQEARLRCSPMKGHSHVYWYRQLPEEGLKFMVYLQKENIIDESGMPKERFSAEFPKEGPSILRIQQVVRGDSAAYFCASSPPTSAANEQFFGPGTRLTVL.

This clone was seen more than once but under ten times. The genes are TRBV7-9 and TRBJ1-2; D perhaps matches TRBD1 (6 bases). Germline CDR1 and CDR2: SEHNR and FQNEAQ (reference sequence). V was shortened by 6 bases and J by 4 bases, with 9 bases between the two germline ends. The CDR3 runs to 12 residues. In DNA form, the CDR3 reads TGTGCCAGCAGGACGACAGGCTATGGCTACACCTTC. Translated: CASRTTGYGYTF.

The chain couples TRBV15 to TRBJ1-5; unclear D gene. Germline CDR1 reads LNHNV; CDR2 reads YYDKDF (reference sequence). The V and J ends lost 1 base and 0 bases respectively, with 4 bases between them. The CDR3 runs 14 residues. This CDR3 reads CATSRAVSNQPQHF. The CDR3 DNA reads as TGTGCCACCAGCAGAGCCGTTAGCAATCAGCCCCAGCATTTT. The full variable domain, in which reference TRBV15 and TRBJ1-5 provide the parts outside the CDR3, is DAMVIQNPRYQVTQFGKPVTLSCSQTLNHNVMYWYQQKSSQAPKLLFHYYDKDFNNEADTPDNFQSRRPNTSFCFLDIRSPGLGDTAMYLCATSRAVSNQPQHFGDGTRLSIL.

This chain joins TRBV5-8 and TRBJ1-6; 8 nucleotides line up with TRBD1. V was clipped by 3 bases and J by 10 bases; unmatched bases: 6. The V gene's germline CDR1 is SGHTS and CDR2 YDEGEE. The CDR3 is made up of 14 amino acids. This chain's CDR3 is CASSSGTGPSPLHF. DNA of the CDR3: TGTGCCAGCAGCTCCGGGACAGGACCCTCACCCCTCCACTTT.

J is TRBJ2-3 and V is TRBV5-8, with D possibly being TRBD1 (6 bases). The CDR3 totals 14 residues. Trimming took 4 bases from V and 3 from J, leaving 12 bases between them. Per the germline V gene, CDR1 is SGHTS and CDR2 is YDEGEE. The CDR3 DNA follows: TGTGCCAGCAGCCCCTGGGGGCGGACAGATACGCAGTATTTT. Its protein is CASSPWGRTDTQYF.

The chain couples TRBV20-1 to TRBJ1-2; D is perhaps TRBD1 (6 bases). This CDR3 has 11 amino acids. Germline CDR1 and CDR2: DFQATT and SNEGSKA (reference sequence). Trimming removed 6 bases from V and 7 bases from J, with 12 bases in between. In nucleotides, the CDR3 is TGCAGTGCAACAGGGCTACCTGGCTACACCTTC. Amino acid sequence: CSATGLPGYTF.

The chain is built from TRBV12-1 and TRBJ2-3; the D segment call TRBD2 is taken from the table without a DNA check. TRBV12-1 is a pseudogene segment. This CDR3 is built from 9 residues. The CDR3 nucleotides read TGTGCCAGCAGCTTTTCGAGGTATTTT. This translates into CASSFSRYF.

V usage is TRBV19 and J usage is TRBJ1-3, with 9 bases that match TRBD1. CDR3 size: 15 residues. The V segment lost 6 bases and the J segment 4 bases; nucleotides outside the gene matches: 7. CDR1 and CDR2 (germline): LNHDA, SQIVND (reference sequence). CDR3 in amino acids: CASSDRGTTGNTIYF. DNA for the CDR3: TGTGCCAGTAGCGACAGGGGGACTACCGGAAACACCATATATTTT. Based on the CDR3 plus reference TRBV19 and TRBJ1-3, the full variable domain is DGGITQSPKYLFRKEGQNVTLSCEQNLNHDAMYWYRQDPGQGLRLIYYSQIVNDFQKGDIAEGYSVSREKKESFPLTVTSAQKNPTAFYLCASSDRGTTGNTIYFGEGSWLTVV.

The gene calls are TRBV5-6 and TRBJ2-5; possibly TRBD1 for D (5 bases). V lost 0 bases and J lost 1, with 7 bases in between. CDR1 is SGHDT, CDR2 YYEEEE, per germline. This CDR3 region has 14 residues. CDR3 bases: TGTGCCAGCAGCTTGGAGACAGCCCAAGAGACCCAGTACTTC. Protein sequence: CASSLETAQETQYF.

The chain recombines TRBV19 with TRBJ1-1; TRBD1 agrees at 10 bases. The trim removed 2 bases at V and 1 base at J, leaving 7 bases unmatched. The germline gives CDR1 LNHDA, CDR2 SQIVND (reference sequence). This CDR3 is built from 17 residues. CDR3 region: CASSIFGTGVSNTEAFF. As DNA, the CDR3 is TGTGCCAGTAGTATATTTGGGACAGGGGTGTCGAACACTGAAGCTTTCTTT.

V is TRBV6-6 and J is TRBJ1-6; 8 positions match TRBD1. CDR3 size: 15 residues. V lost 2 bases, J lost 7 bases, and 4 bases stayed unmatched. Germline V gives CDR1 MNHNY, CDR2 SVGAGI (reference sequence). CDR3 in DNA: TGTGCCAGCAGTTACAGGACAGGGCCCAATTCACCCCTCCACTTT. Translating it yields CASSYRTGPNSPLHF.

The CDR3 reads CASSEGGNPYEQYF. CDR3 bases: TGTGCCAGCTCGGAGGGCGGGAATCCCTACGAGCAGTACTTC. The V gene is TRBV18, the J gene TRBJ2-7, with a tentative D call TRBD2 (6 bases). The germline CDR1 and CDR2 sequences are KGHSH and LQKENI. The CDR3 extends over 14 amino acids. V lost 6 bases and J 2 bases, leaving 14 bases between the germline ends.

V usage is TRBV5-5 and J usage is TRBJ1-5, with 7 bases identical to TRBD1. The CDR3 length is 13 residues. After removal of 4 bases from V and 4 bases from J, the junction contained 2 bases not matched to a gene. Looked up from germline, CDR1 is SGHKS and CDR2 is YYEKEE (reference sequence). CDR3: CASSQGGNQPQHF. The CDR3 region has the DNA TGTGCCAGCAGCCAGGGGGGAAATCAGCCCCAGCATTTT.

The chain combines TRBV19 with TRBJ1-2; possibly TRBD1 for D (6 bases). The CDR3 extends over 17 amino acids. The germline V and J ends were trimmed by 5 bases and 5 bases, with 24 bases remaining between them. The germline V gene has CDR1 LNHDA and CDR2 SQIVND (reference sequence). In DNA, the CDR3 is TGTGCCAGTAGTTCAAGAAACCAGGGGCCTTTGATTTATGGCTACACCTTC. Encoded protein: CASSSRNQGPLIYGYTF.

This chain links TRBV9 with TRBJ1-6, with D hard to call. The germline gives CDR1 SGDLS, CDR2 YYNGEE. The CDR3 totals 15 residues. Between the trimmed V and J ends, which lost 3 bases and 6 bases, there was a span of 13 bases. The CDR3 loop reads CASSGNKGANSPLHF. CDR3 in DNA: TGTGCCAGCAGCGGAAATAAGGGAGCTAATTCACCCCTCCACTTT.

This chain uses TRBV30 with TRBJ2-7; D might be TRBD1 (6 bases). With 0 bases removed from V and 3 bases from J, the gap between germline ends came to 9 bases. The CDR3 is 13 residues long. Germline CDR1 reads GTSNPN; CDR2 reads SVGIG (reference sequence). CDR3: CAWSVQGLYEQYF. CDR3 DNA sequence: TGTGCCTGGAGTGTCCAGGGGCTCTACGAGCAGTACTTC.

This chain joins TRBV2 and TRBJ2-5; D not certain. Germline-derived CDR1 and CDR2 are SNHLY and FYNNEI. V gave up 2 bases and J gave up 3 bases, with 10 bases separating them. The CDR3 covers 14 residues. Written as DNA, the CDR3 is TGTGCCAGCAGTGAAATAGTAGCTAAAGAGACCCAGTACTTC. This sequence encodes CASSEIVAKETQYF.

This chain connects TRBV6-5 to TRBJ1-2; D is possibly TRBD1 (6 bases). Trimming took 0 bases from V and 4 from J, leaving 9 bases between them. This CDR3 has 14 residues. Germline CDR1 and CDR2: MNHEY and SVGAGI. The CDR3 sequence is CASSYSDRFYGYTF. The CDR3 DNA reads TGTGCCAGCAGTTACTCGGACAGATTCTATGGCTACACCTTC.

V usage is TRBV4-3 and J usage is TRBJ1-6, with a tentative D call TRBD1 (6 bases). The CDR3 loop spans 16 amino acids. The germline V gene has CDR1 LGHNA and CDR2 YSLEER. Trimming cost V 0 bases and J 8 bases, with 14 bases left between them. CDR3 protein: CASSQEFAQGHSPLHF. Written as DNA, the CDR3 is TGCGCCAGCAGCCAAGAATTTGCACAGGGTCATTCACCCCTCCACTTT.

The genes are TRBV4-1 and TRBJ2-7, with TRBD1 identical over 7 bases. The CDR3 extends over 16 amino acids. Germline-derived CDR1 and CDR2 are MGHRA and YSYEKL. Trimming at V came to 1 base and at J to 1 base, leaving 7 bases not matched to a gene. The CDR3 DNA follows: TGCGCCAGCAGCCAAGCTCCCAAGGGACAGTCCTACGAGCAGTACTTC. It is translated as CASSQAPKGQSYEQYF.

The rearrangement links TRBV2 to TRBJ2-1; D is possibly TRBD2 (6 bases). Germline assignment: CDR1 SNHLY and CDR2 FYNNEI. The CDR3 is made up of 16 amino acids. The V end was cut by 6 bases, the J end by 6 bases, with 21 bases between. The CDR3 spells CASRISGLLIANEQFF. CDR3 nucleotides: TGTGCCAGCAGAATCTCGGGACTCCTAATTGCCAATGAGCAGTTCTTC.

The chain is built from TRBV7-2 and TRBJ2-3, with 7 positions matching TRBD2. The CDR3 runs to 15 residues. Trimming took 2 bases from V and 8 from J; bases not matched to a gene: 10. CDR1 and CDR2 (germline): SGHTA, FQGNSA. The CDR3: CASSLSGAPGGTQYF. The CDR3 DNA reads TGTGCCAGCAGCTTAAGCGGGGCTCCGGGGGGTACGCAGTATTTT.

The chain joins TRBV9 to TRBJ2-6; no clear D. There are 14 residues in the CDR3. Trimming took off 4 bases at V and 2 bases at J, with 7 bases between the two ends. The germline V gene encodes CDR1 SGDLS and CDR2 YYNGEE. CDR3 loop: CASSPYTGANVLTF. In DNA form, the CDR3 reads TGTGCCAGCAGCCCCTATACTGGGGCCAACGTCCTGACTTTC.

This clone was recorded only once. The chain carries TRBV7-9 and TRBJ2-5, with D tentatively TRBD1 (5 bases). The V gene lost 5 bases and the J gene lost 1 base, with 20 bases spanning the gap. Germline values: CDR1 SEHNR, CDR2 FQNEAQ (reference sequence). The CDR3 is 17 amino acids. DNA for the CDR3: TGTGCCAGCAGCCCCCCCCAGGTCAGGGTAACCCAAGAGACCCAGTACTTC. Protein sequence: CASSPPQVRVTQETQYF.